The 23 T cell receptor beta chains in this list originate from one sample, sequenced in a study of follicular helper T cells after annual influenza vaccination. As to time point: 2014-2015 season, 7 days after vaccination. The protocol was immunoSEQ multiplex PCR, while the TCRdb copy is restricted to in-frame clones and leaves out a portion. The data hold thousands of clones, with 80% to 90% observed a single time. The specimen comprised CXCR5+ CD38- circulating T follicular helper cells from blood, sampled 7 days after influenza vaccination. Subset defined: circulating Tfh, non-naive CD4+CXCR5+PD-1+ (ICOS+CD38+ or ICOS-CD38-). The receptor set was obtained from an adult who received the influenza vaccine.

The CDR3 DNA sequence: TGTGCCAGTAGCGGGCCCTACAATGAGCAGTTCTTC. It translates to CASSGPYNEQFF. The V gene is TRBV6-1, the J gene TRBJ2-1; the match to TRBD2 covers 7 bases. The V gene's germline CDR1 is MNHNS and CDR2 SASEGT. There are 12 residues in the CDR3. The V and J ends lost 9 bases and 2 bases, in that order; junction bases with no gene match: 1.

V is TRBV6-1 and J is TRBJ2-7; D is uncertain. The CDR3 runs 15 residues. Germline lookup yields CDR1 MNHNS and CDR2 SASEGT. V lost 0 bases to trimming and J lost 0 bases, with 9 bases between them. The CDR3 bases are TGTGCCAGCAGTGAAGCGAGGCGTATCTCCTACGAGCAGTACTTC. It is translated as CASSEARRISYEQYF.

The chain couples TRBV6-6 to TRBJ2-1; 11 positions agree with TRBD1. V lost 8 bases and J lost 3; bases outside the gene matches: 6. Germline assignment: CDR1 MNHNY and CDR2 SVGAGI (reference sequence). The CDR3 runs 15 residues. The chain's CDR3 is CASYPGTGGYNEQFF. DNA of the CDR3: TGTGCCAGCTACCCCGGGACAGGGGGCTACAATGAGCAGTTCTTC.

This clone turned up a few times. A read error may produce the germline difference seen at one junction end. Written as DNA, the CDR3 is TGTGCCAGCAGTGAACAGGGTCGCGGTTATGGTTACACCTTC. It translates to CASSEQGRGYGYTF. The rearrangement joins TRBV2 to TRBJ1-2; maybe TRBD1 (5 bases). Germline CDR1 reads SNHLY; CDR2 reads FYNNEI. The CDR3 contains 14 residues.

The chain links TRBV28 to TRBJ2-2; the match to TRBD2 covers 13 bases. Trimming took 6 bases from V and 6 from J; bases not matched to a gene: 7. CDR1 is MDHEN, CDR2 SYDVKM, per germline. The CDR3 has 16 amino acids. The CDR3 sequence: CASSRLAGGQSGELFF. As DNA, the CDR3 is TGTGCCAGCAGCCGACTAGCGGGAGGACAATCCGGGGAGCTGTTTTTT.

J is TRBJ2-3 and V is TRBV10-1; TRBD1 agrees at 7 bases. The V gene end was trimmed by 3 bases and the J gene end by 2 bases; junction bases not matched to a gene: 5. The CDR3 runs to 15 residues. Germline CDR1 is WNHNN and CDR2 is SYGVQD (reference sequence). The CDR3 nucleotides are TGCGCCAGCAGTGAAGCAGGGGGAGTCACAGATACGCAGTATTTT. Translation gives CASSEAGGVTDTQYF.

CDR3 DNA sequence: TGTGCCAGCAGCTTACGGCGGGAGAGAAACACCGGGGAGCTGTTTTTT. This translates into CASSLRRERNTGELFF. V is TRBV13 and J is TRBJ2-2, with 7 bases that match TRBD2. The CDR3 extends over 16 amino acids. Germline V lookup: CDR1 PRHDT, CDR2 FYEKMQ (reference sequence). V lost 2 bases to trimming and J lost 2 bases; unmatched junction nucleotides: 5.

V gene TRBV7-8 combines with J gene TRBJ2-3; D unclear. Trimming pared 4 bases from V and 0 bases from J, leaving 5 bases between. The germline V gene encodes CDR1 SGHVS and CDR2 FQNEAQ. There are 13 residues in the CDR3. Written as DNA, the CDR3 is TGTGCCAGCAGCTCCCAGAGCACAGATACGCAGTATTTT. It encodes CASSSQSTDTQYF.

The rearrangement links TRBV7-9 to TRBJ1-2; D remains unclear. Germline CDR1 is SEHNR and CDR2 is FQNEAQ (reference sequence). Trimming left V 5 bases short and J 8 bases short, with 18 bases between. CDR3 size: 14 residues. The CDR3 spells CASSPPGEGRGYTF. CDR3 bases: TGTGCCAGCAGCCCCCCCGGCGAGGGCCGGGGCTACACCTTC.

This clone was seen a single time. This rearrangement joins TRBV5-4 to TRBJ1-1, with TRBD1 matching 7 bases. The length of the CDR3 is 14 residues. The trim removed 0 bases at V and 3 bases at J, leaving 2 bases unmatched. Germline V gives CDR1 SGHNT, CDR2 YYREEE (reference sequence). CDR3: CASSLDRGDTEAFF. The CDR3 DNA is TGTGCCAGCAGCTTGGACAGGGGAGACACTGAAGCTTTCTTT.

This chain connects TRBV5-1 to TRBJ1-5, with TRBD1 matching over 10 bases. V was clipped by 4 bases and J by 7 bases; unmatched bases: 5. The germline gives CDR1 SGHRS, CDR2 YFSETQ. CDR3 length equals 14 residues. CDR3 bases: TGCGCCAGCAGCGAAGGGACAGGGGCCCAGCCCCAGCATTTT. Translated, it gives CASSEGTGAQPQHF.

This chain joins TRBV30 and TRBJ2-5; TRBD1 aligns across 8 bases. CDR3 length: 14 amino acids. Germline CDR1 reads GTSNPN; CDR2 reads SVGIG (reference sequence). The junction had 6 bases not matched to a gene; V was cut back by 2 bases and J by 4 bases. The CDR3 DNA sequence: TGTGCCTGGAGTTTCACAGGGGGGATAGAGACCCAGTACTTC. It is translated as CAWSFTGGIETQYF.

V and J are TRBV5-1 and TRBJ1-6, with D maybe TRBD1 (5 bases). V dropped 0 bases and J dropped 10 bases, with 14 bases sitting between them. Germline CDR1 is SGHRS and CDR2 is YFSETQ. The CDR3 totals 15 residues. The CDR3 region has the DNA TGCGCCAGCAGCTTGGTATGGGGGGAGAGGTCACCCCTCCACTTT. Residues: CASSLVWGERSPLHF.

For the CDR3, the DNA is TGCGCCAGCAGCTTGGGTAGCGGGAGAGAGACCCAGTACTTC. Residues: CASSLGSGRETQYF. This rearrangement joins TRBV5-1 to TRBJ2-5, with 9 bases that match TRBD2. Germline-derived CDR1 and CDR2 are SGHRS and YFSETQ. J gave up 4 bases and V 0 bases, and 1 base lay outside the gene matches. CDR3 size: 14 residues.

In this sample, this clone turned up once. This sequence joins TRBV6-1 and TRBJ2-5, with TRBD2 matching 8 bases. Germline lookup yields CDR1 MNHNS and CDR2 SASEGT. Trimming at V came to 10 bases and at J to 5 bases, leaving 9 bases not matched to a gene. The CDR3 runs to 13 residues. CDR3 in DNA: TGTGCCACCCAAGTTTCGGGGGGGGAGACCCAGTACTTC. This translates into CATQVSGGETQYF.

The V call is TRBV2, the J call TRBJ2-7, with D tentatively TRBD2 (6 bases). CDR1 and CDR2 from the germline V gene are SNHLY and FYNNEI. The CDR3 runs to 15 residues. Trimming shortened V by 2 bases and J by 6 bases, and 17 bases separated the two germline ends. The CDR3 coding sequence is TGTGCCAGCAGTGAAAATATTCCGGGAGTCACCGAGCAGTACTTC. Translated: CASSENIPGVTEQYF.

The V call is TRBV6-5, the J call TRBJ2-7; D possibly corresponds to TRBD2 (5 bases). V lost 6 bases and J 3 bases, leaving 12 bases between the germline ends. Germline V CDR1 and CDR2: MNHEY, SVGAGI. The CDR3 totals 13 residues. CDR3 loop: CASRTGNSYEQYF. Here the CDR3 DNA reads TGTGCCAGCAGAACCGGGAATAGCTACGAGCAGTACTTC.

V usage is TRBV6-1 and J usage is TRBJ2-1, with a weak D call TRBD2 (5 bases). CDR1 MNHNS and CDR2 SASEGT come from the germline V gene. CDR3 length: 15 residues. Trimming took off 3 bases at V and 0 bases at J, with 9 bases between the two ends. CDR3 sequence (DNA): TGTGCCAGCAGTGACTGGACTGGCTCCTACAATGAGCAGTTCTTC. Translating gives CASSDWTGSYNEQFF.

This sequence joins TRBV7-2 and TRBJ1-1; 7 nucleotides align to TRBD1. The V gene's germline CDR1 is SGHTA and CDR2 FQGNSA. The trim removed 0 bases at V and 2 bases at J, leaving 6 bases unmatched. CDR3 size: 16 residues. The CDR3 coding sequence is TGTGCCAGCAGCTTAGCGCAGGGGGGGCCTAACACTGAAGCTTTCTTT. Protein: CASSLAQGGPNTEAFF.

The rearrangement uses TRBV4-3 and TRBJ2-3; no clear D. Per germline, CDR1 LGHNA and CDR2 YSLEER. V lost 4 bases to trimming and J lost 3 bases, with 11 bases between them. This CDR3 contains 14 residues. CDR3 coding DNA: TGCGCCAGCAGCCGAGATACTAAAACAGATACGCAGTATTTT. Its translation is CASSRDTKTDTQYF.

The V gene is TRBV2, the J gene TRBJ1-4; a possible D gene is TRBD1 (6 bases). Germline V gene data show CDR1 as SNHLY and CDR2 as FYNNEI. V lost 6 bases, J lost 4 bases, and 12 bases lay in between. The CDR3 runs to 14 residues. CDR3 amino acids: CASSVQGRNEKLFF. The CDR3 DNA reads TGTGCCAGCAGCGTACAGGGACGTAATGAAAAACTGTTTTTT.

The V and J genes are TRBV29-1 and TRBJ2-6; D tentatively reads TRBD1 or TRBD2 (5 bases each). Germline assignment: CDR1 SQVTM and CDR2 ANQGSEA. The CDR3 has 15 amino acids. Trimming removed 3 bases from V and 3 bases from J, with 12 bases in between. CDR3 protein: CSVEAPGGGANVLTF. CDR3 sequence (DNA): TGCAGCGTTGAGGCTCCTGGGGGTGGGGCCAACGTCCTGACTTTC.

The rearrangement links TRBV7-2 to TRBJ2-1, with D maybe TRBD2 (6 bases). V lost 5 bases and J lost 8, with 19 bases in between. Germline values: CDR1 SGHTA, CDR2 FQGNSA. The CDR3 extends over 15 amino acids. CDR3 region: CASSRATAGGDEQFF. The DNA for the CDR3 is TGTGCCAGCAGCAGAGCGACTGCCGGCGGGGATGAGCAGTTCTTC.